Each of the 18 T cell receptor beta chains below was sequenced from the same sample in a study of cytotoxic CD8 clonotypes in ibrutinib-treated CLL. The data were produced by immunoSEQ multiplex PCR, yet TCRdb's version contains in-frame clones alone and is incomplete. Of 68,000 or so clones in the sample, roughly 72% were seen once. Sample: PBMCs, taken after 12 months of ibrutinib treatment. The receptors stem from a human donor with chronic lymphocytic leukemia.

This rearrangement joins TRBV18 to TRBJ1-2; TRBD1 is a possible D gene (6 bases). This CDR3 comprises 14 residues. In germline, CDR1 is KGHSH, CDR2 LQKENI. Deletions cut 3 bases from V and 4 bases from J, with 12 bases between. In DNA, the CDR3 is TGTGCCAGCTCACCGGAGGGGGTCGGCTATGGCTACACCTTC. It encodes CASSPEGVGYGYTF.

This chain joins TRBV27 and TRBJ2-5, with 12 bases lining up with TRBD2. The CDR3 runs to 19 residues. Germline CDR1 and CDR2: MNHEY and SMNVEV (reference sequence). V shed 0 bases, J shed 5 bases, and the junction held 13 bases outside the gene matches. In DNA form, the CDR3 reads TGTGCCAGCAGTTTATCCCTTGGGACTAGCGGGCGGGGAAGGGAGACCCAGTACTTC. It yields the protein CASSLSLGTSGRGRETQYF.

The chain uses TRBV18 and TRBJ2-7; 9 bases line up with TRBD1. Per the germline V gene, CDR1 is KGHSH and CDR2 is LQKENI. This CDR3 has 16 amino acids. The V and J ends lost 2 bases and 1 base, in that order; junction bases with no gene match: 6. In DNA form, the CDR3 reads TGTGCCAGCTCACCAGTGTACGGACAGGGGTCCTACGAGCAGTACTTC. Its protein is CASSPVYGQGSYEQYF.

V gene TRBV18 combines with J gene TRBJ2-2, with TRBD1 matching 9 bases. The J segment lost 3 bases and the V segment lost 2 bases, leaving 7 bases of the junction unmatched. The CDR3 covers 17 residues. The germline CDR1 and CDR2 sequences are KGHSH and LQKENI. Here the CDR3 DNA reads TGTGCCAGCTCACCAAACGGACAGGGGAGTTACACCGGGGAGCTGTTTTTT. As protein: CASSPNGQGSYTGELFF.

CDR3 region: CASSLAATANYGYTF. The CDR3 DNA reads TGTGCCAGCAGCTTAGCAGCCACTGCGAACTATGGCTACACCTTC. The chain links TRBV7-2 to TRBJ1-2; D not certain. Germline V gene sequence: CDR1 SGHTA, CDR2 FQGNSA. The CDR3 extends over 15 amino acids. V lost 0 bases, J lost 2 bases, and 10 bases lay in between.

This clone was observed a few times. The V gene is TRBV5-4, the J gene TRBJ1-2; 11 bases align to TRBD1. Germline-derived CDR1 and CDR2 are SGHNT and YYREEE (reference sequence). V shed 4 bases and J 4 bases; nucleotides not matched to a gene: 15. The CDR3 totals 18 residues. The CDR3 sequence: CASSTRGQGGQGVYGYTF. The CDR3 DNA sequence: TGTGCCAGCAGCACACGGGGACAGGGGGGCCAAGGGGTCTATGGCTACACCTTC. Complete variable domain (other parts from reference TRBV5-4 and TRBJ1-2): ETGVTQSPTHLIKTRGQQVTLRCSSQSGHNTVSWYQQALGQGPQFIFQYYREEENGRGNFPPRFSGLQFPNYSSELNVNALELDDSALYLCASSTRGQGGQGVYGYTFGSGTRLTVV.

This clone was observed a handful of times. The gene calls are TRBV19 and TRBJ1-2, with 8 bases fitting TRBD1. The germline V gene has CDR1 LNHDA and CDR2 SQIVND (reference sequence). There are 14 residues in the CDR3. The trim removed 5 bases at V and 6 bases at J, leaving 8 bases unmatched. The CDR3 protein is CASSPRGRVDGYTF. In nucleotides, the CDR3 is TGTGCCAGTAGTCCCAGGGGGCGAGTCGATGGCTACACCTTC. The full variable domain, its missing parts supplied by reference TRBV19 and TRBJ1-2, is DGGITQSPKYLFRKEGQNVTLSCEQNLNHDAMYWYRQDPGQGLRLIYYSQIVNDFQKGDIAEGYSVSREKKESFPLTVTSAQKNPTAFYLCASSPRGRVDGYTFGSGTRLTVV.

In this sample, this clone turned up a few times. This chain links TRBV7-9 with TRBJ2-3, with TRBD1 identical over 9 bases. V trimming: 4 bases; J trimming: 3 bases; junction bases outside the gene matches: 2. Germline values: CDR1 SEHNR, CDR2 FQNEAQ (reference sequence). The CDR3 sequence is 14 residues long. The CDR3 bases are TGTGCCAGCAGCTCCGGGACAGGGACAGATACGCAGTATTTT. Translation gives CASSSGTGTDTQYF. The complete variable domain, with remaining parts taken from reference TRBV7-9 and TRBJ2-3, reads DTGVSQNPRHKITKRGQNVTFRCDPISEHNRLYWYRQTLGQGPEFLTYFQNEAQLEKSRLLSDRFSAERPKGSFSTLEIQRTEQGDSAMYLCASSSGTGTDTQYFGPGTRLTVL.

This clone was detected a few times. Other nucleotide sequences in the sample specify the same CDR3. The V and J genes are TRBV7-2 and TRBJ1-2; D call uncertain. CDR1 is SGHTA, CDR2 FQGNSA, per germline. This CDR3 region has 14 residues. V was pared by 1 base and J by 0 bases, with 6 bases between. The CDR3 sequence is CASSLGPANYGYTF. The CDR3 nucleotides are TGTGCCAGCAGCTTAGGGCCGGCTAACTATGGCTACACCTTC.

This clone was detected a few times. This chain uses TRBV30 with TRBJ2-1; perhaps D is TRBD1 or TRBD2 (6 bases each). CDR1 is GTSNPN and CDR2 is SVGIG in the germline V gene (reference sequence). CDR3 length equals 14 residues. V was trimmed by 3 bases and J by 6 bases, leaving 15 bases between them. The CDR3 protein is CAWRGGTLGNEQFF. CDR3 nucleotide sequence: TGTGCCTGGAGGGGCGGGACACTCGGCAATGAGCAGTTCTTC. The full variable domain, in which reference TRBV30 and TRBJ2-1 provide the parts outside the CDR3, is SQTIHQWPATLVQPVGSPLSLECTVEGTSNPNLYWYRQAAGRGLQLLFYSVGIGQISSEVPQNLSASRPQDRQFILSSKKLLLSDSGFYLCAWRGGTLGNEQFFGPGTRLTVL.

The chain uses TRBV4-3 and TRBJ2-3; TRBD2 aligns across 8 bases. V trimming: 2 bases; J trimming: 2 bases; junction bases outside the gene matches: 3. Germline V gene lookup returns CDR1 LGHNA and CDR2 YSLEER. CDR3 length equals 15 residues. Here the CDR3 reads CASSQTSGPTDTQYF. The CDR3 DNA reads TGCGCCAGCAGCCAAACTAGCGGCCCCACAGATACGCAGTATTTT.

V gene TRBV9 combines with J gene TRBJ2-5; possibly TRBD1 for D (5 bases). V lost 0 bases to trimming and J lost 5 bases, with 14 bases between them. Germline loops: CDR1 SGDLS, CDR2 YYNGEE. The CDR3 has 15 amino acids. CDR3 sequence reads: CASSVDIGKGETQYF. Written as DNA, the CDR3 is TGTGCCAGCAGCGTAGATATAGGGAAGGGGGAGACCCAGTACTTC.

The chain employs TRBV7-5 and TRBJ1-1. TRBV7-5 is a pseudogene segment. The CDR3 totals 15 residues. This CDR3 reads CARSPPSSWGTEAFF. CDR3 in DNA: TGTGCCAGAAGCCCACCTTCCTCTTGGGGGACTGAAGCTTTCTTT.

With respect to this clone: This sample also contains other DNA sequences that code for the same CDR3. The gene calls are TRBV9 and TRBJ2-1; 12 bases fit TRBD2. J was trimmed by 6 bases and V by 1 base; bases with no gene match: 2. CDR3 size: 15 residues. The germline CDR1 and CDR2 sequences are SGDLS and YYNGEE. The CDR3 DNA follows: TGTGCCAGCAGCGTACTAGCGGGGGGGCCCAATGAGCAGTTCTTC. Translation gives CASSVLAGGPNEQFF.

The V call is TRBV30, the J call TRBJ1-1; TRBD1 aligns across 7 bases. J gave up 1 base and V 2 bases, and 4 bases lay outside the gene matches. This CDR3 region has 14 residues. Germline CDR1 reads GTSNPN; CDR2 reads SVGIG (reference sequence). The CDR3 DNA is TGTGCCTGGAGTACAGGGGAGCAGAACACTGAAGCTTTCTTT. Its protein product is CAWSTGEQNTEAFF.

The chain couples TRBV15 to TRBJ2-2, with D possibly matching TRBD1 (5 bases). Germline loops: CDR1 LNHNV, CDR2 YYDKDF (reference sequence). Trimming stripped 2 bases from V and 1 base from J, with 11 bases between. The CDR3 is 16 residues long. The CDR3 sequence: CATSRNQGQNTGELFF. As DNA, the CDR3 is TGTGCCACCAGCAGAAACCAAGGACAGAACACCGGGGAGCTGTTTTTT.

The rearrangement joins TRBV7-9 to TRBJ1-3, with no clear D. The CDR3 is made up of 14 amino acids. Germline CDR1 reads SEHNR; CDR2 reads FQNEAQ (reference sequence). V lost 5 bases and J lost 1, with 9 bases in between. The CDR3 protein is CASSPNGSGNTIYF. The CDR3 DNA reads as TGTGCCAGCAGCCCCAACGGGTCTGGAAACACCATATATTTT.

The V call is TRBV18, the J call TRBJ1-5; the match to TRBD1 covers 7 bases. The V and J ends lost 2 bases and 6 bases, in that order; junction bases with no gene match: 10. Germline V CDR1 and CDR2: KGHSH, LQKENI. The CDR3 totals 16 residues. The chain's CDR3 is CASSPYLEQGGQPQHF. The CDR3 DNA reads as TGTGCCAGCTCACCATATCTGGAGCAGGGGGGTCAGCCCCAGCATTTT.